A single sample is the source of the 2 T cell receptor beta chains below, sequenced in a study of blood T cell repertoires in COVID-19. TCRdb's table, derived via immunoSEQ multiplex PCR, lists solely in-frame clones and lacks some. The sample lists approximately 230,000 clones; approximately 84% were seen once. The sequenced sample consisted of PBMCs or T cells enriched from blood (not recorded which). These receptors came from a man aged 35 to 55 who had recovered from COVID-19.

V and J are TRBV5-1 and TRBJ2-7; 10 bases line up with TRBD1. Germline values: CDR1 SGHRS, CDR2 YFSETQ. After removal of 0 bases from V and 5 bases from J, the junction contained 2 bases not matched to a gene. The CDR3 is 14 residues long. This CDR3 is CASSLGQGAHEQYF. In DNA, the CDR3 is TGCGCCAGCAGCTTGGGACAGGGGGCTCACGAGCAGTACTTC.

This clone was counted a few times. This sequence joins TRBV7-3 and TRBJ2-7; D might be TRBD1 (6 bases). The germline V and J ends were trimmed by 3 bases and 0 bases, with 15 bases remaining between them. The CDR3 covers 16 residues. Germline lookup yields CDR1 SGHTA and CDR2 FQGTGA. CDR3 sequence reads: CASSFRYRENSYEQYF. The CDR3 DNA sequence: TGTGCCAGCAGCTTCAGGTACAGGGAAAACTCCTACGAGCAGTACTTC.